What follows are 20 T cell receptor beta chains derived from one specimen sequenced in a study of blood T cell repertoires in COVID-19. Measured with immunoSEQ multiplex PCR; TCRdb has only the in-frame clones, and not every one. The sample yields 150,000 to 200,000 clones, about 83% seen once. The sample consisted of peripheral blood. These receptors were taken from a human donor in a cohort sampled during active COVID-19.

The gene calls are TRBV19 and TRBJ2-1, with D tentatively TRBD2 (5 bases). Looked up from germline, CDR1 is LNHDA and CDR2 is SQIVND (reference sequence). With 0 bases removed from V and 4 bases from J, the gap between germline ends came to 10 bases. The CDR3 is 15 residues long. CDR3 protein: CASSIDGLLYNEQFF. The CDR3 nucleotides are TGTGCCAGTAGTATAGACGGACTCCTTTACAATGAGCAGTTCTTC. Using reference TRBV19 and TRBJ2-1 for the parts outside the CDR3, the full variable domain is DGGITQSPKYLFRKEGQNVTLSCEQNLNHDAMYWYRQDPGQGLRLIYYSQIVNDFQKGDIAEGYSVSREKKESFPLTVTSAQKNPTAFYLCASSIDGLLYNEQFFGPGTRLTVL.

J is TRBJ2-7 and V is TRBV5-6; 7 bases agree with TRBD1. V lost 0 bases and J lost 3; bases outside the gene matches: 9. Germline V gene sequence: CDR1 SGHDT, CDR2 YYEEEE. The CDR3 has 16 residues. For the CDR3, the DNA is TGTGCCAGCAGCTTGGATAAAGGGGGCACAAGCTACGAGCAGTACTTC. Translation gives CASSLDKGGTSYEQYF. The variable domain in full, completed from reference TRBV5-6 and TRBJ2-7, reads DAGVTQSPTHLIKTRGQQVTLRCSPKSGHDTVSWYQQALGQGPQFIFQYYEEEERQRGNFPDRFSGHQFPNYSSELNVNALLLGDSALYLCASSLDKGGTSYEQYFGPGTRLTVT.

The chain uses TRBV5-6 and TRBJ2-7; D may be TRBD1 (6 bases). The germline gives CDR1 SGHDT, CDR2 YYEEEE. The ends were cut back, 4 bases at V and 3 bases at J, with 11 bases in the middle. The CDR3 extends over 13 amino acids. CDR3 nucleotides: TGTGCCAGCAGCCCCGGACAGAACTACGAGCAGTACTTC. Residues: CASSPGQNYEQYF.

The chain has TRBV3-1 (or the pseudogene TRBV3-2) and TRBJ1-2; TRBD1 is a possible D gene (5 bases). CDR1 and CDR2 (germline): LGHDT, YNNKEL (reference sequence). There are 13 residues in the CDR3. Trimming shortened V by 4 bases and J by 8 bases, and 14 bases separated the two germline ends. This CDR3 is CASSLQPDRGYTF. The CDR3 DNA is TGTGCCAGCAGCCTACAGCCCGACAGAGGCTACACCTTC.

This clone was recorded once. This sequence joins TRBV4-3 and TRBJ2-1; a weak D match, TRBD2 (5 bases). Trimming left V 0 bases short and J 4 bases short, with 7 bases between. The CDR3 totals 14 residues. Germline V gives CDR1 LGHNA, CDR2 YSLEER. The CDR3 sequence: CASSQDLAYNEQFF. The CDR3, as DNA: TGCGCCAGCAGCCAAGATCTAGCTTACAATGAGCAGTTCTTC.

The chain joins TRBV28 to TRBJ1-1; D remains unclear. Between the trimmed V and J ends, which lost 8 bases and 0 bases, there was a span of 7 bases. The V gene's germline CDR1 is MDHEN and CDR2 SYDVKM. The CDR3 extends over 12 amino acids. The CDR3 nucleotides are TGTGCCAGCTCAACACTGAACACTGAAGCTTTCTTT. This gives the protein CASSTLNTEAFF.

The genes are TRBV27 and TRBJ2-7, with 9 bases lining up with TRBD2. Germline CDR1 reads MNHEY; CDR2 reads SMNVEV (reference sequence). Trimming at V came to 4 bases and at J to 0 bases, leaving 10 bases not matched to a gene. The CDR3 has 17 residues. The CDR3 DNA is TGTGCCAGCAGTTCCGACCGGACTAGCGCGGCCTCCTACGAGCAGTACTTC. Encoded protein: CASSSDRTSAASYEQYF.

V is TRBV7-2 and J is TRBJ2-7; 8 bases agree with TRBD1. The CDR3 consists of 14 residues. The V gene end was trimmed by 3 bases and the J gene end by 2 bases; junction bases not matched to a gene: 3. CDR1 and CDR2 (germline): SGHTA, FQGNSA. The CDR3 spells CASSLTDRAYEQYF. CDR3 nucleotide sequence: TGTGCCAGCAGCTTGACGGACAGGGCCTACGAGCAGTACTTC. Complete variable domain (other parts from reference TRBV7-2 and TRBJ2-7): GAGVSQSPSNKVTEKGKDVELRCDPISGHTALYWYRQSLGQGLEFLIYFQGNSAPDKSGLPSDRFSAERTGGSVSTLTIQRTQQEDSAVYLCASSLTDRAYEQYFGPGTRLTVT.

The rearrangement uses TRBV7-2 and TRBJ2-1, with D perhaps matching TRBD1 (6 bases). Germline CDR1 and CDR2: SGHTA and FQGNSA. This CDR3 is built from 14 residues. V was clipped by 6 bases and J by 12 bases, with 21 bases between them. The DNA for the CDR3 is TGTGCCAGCAGTTACATGATACAGGGTGTTGGGCAGTTCTTC. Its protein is CASSYMIQGVGQFF.

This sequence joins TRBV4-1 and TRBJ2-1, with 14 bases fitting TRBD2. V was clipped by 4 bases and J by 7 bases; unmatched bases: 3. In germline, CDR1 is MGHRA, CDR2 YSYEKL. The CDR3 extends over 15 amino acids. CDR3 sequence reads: CASSRGTSGGNEQFF. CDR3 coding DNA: TGCGCCAGCAGCCGCGGGACTAGCGGGGGAAATGAGCAGTTCTTC.

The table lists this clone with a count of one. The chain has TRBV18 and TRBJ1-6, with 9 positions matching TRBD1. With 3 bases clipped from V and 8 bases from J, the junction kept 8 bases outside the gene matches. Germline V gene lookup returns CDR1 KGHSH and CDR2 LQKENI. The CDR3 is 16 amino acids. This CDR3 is CASSPRDRVRYSPLHF. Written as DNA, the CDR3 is TGTGCCAGCTCACCTCGGGACAGGGTTCGGTATTCACCCCTCCACTTT.

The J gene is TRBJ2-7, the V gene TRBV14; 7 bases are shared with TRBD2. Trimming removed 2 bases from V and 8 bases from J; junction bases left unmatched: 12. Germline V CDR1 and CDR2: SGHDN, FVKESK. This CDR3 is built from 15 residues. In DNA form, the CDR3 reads TGTGCCAGCAGCCAACAGGGAGGGCCTATTGTCAAGCAGTACTTC. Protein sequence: CASSQQGGPIVKQYF. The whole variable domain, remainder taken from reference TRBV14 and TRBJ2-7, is EAGVTQFPSHSVIEKGQTVTLRCDPISGHDNLYWYRRVMGKEIKFLLHFVKESKQDESGMPNNRFLAERTGGTYSTLKVQPAELEDSGVYFCASSQQGGPIVKQYFGPGTRLTVT.

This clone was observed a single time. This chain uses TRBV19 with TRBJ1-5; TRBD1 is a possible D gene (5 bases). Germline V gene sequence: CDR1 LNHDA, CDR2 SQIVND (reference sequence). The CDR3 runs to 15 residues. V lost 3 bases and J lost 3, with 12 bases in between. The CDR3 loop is CASSMEGVDNQPQHF. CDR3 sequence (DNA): TGTGCCAGTAGTATGGAAGGGGTGGACAATCAGCCCCAGCATTTT.

The CDR3 spells CASSRPPYHMTYEQYF. Here the CDR3 DNA reads TGTGCCAGCAGCCGGCCCCCTTATCACATGACCTACGAGCAGTACTTC. This chain links TRBV14 with TRBJ2-7; no clear D. Trimming removed 4 bases at V and 2 bases at J, with 18 bases between. The CDR3 spans 16 residues. The V gene's germline CDR1 is SGHDN and CDR2 FVKESK.

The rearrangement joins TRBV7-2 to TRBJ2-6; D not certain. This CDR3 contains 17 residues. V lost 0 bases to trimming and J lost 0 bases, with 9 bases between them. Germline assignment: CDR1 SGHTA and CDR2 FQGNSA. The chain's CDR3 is CASSLATPRSGANVLTF. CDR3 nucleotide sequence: TGTGCCAGCAGCTTAGCGACTCCCCGCTCTGGGGCCAACGTCCTGACTTTC.

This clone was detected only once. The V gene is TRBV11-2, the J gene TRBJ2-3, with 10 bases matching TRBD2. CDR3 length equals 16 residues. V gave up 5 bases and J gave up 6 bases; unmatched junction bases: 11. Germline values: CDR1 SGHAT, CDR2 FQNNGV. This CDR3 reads CASSPYGAGGTDTQYF. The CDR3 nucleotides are TGTGCCAGCAGCCCCTACGGAGCGGGGGGGACCGATACGCAGTATTTT.

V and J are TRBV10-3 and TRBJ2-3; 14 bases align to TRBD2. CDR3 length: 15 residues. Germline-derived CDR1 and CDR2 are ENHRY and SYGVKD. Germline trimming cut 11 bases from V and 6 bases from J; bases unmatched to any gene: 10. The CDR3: CAVRLAGGPLDTQYF. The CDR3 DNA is TGTGCCGTCCGACTAGCGGGGGGGCCTTTGGATACGCAGTATTTT.

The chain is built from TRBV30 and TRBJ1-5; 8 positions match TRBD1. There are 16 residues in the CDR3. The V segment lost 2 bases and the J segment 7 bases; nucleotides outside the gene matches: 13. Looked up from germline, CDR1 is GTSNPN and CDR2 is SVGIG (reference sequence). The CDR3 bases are TGTGCCTGGAGTCCAACTGGACAGGGCAGTTGGCAGCCCCAGCATTTT. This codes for CAWSPTGQGSWQPQHF.

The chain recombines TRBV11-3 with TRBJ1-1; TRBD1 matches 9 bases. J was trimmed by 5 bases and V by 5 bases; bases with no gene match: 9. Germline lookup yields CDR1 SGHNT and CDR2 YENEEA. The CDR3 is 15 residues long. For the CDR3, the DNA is TGTGCCAGCAGCCCCCGGGGGACAGGGATGACTGAAGCTTTCTTT. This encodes CASSPRGTGMTEAFF.

The CDR3 nucleotides read TGTGCCAGCAGTTTAAGAGACAGGGGAAGAACCGGGGAGCTGTTTTTT. Translated, it gives CASSLRDRGRTGELFF. The chain links TRBV28 to TRBJ2-2; 8 bases map to TRBD1. Germline-derived CDR1 and CDR2 are MDHEN and SYDVKM. V dropped 2 bases and J dropped 5; count of bases not matched to a gene: 7. CDR3 length: 16 residues.